This passage covers 15 T cell receptor beta chains from one sample sequenced in a study of blood T cell repertoires in COVID-19 (dated by TCRdb to 2020 to 2022). Library preparation employed the immunoSEQ multiplex PCR assay. In its TCRdb copy, this immuneACCESS table keeps in-frame sequences only and misses some clones. Where compared with another copy, unresolved V genes explain less than half of these, and the others have no known cause. In this sample the table shows about 20,000 clones, about nine tenths of which occur a single time. The ten largest clones represent 8.5% to 14% of the sample. Sequencing was done on a sample of peripheral blood. These receptor sequences come from a human donor in a cohort sampled during active COVID-19.

The chain is built from TRBV5-4 and TRBJ2-1; 8 bases are a match to TRBD1. Germline V gives CDR1 SGHNT, CDR2 YYREEE (reference sequence). The CDR3 loop spans 15 amino acids. The ends lost 4 bases at V and 7 bases at J; junction bases unmatched: 10. Here the CDR3 DNA reads TGTGCCAGCAGCCCCCAGGGGGCCCGGGAAAATGAGCAGTTCTTC. Its protein is CASSPQGARENEQFF.

CDR3 DNA sequence: TGCGCCAGCAGCTGGTACTATCTTGGGGGCGCTGGGGACACTGAAGCTTTCTTT. Protein product: CASSWYYLGGAGDTEAFF. The J gene is TRBJ1-1, the V gene TRBV5-1, with D perhaps TRBD1 (6 bases). Germline V CDR1 and CDR2: SGHRS, YFSETQ. The ends were cut back, 3 bases at V and 3 bases at J, with 24 bases in the middle. The CDR3 has 18 amino acids.

The chain is built from TRBV27 and TRBJ1-1; TRBD1 agrees at 7 bases. CDR1 is MNHEY and CDR2 is SMNVEV in the germline V gene (reference sequence). This CDR3 region has 15 residues. V dropped 5 bases and J dropped 1; count of bases not matched to a gene: 7. Written as DNA, the CDR3 is TGTGCCAGCAGTCTCACCGGGACAGCGAACACTGAAGCTTTCTTT. Translation gives CASSLTGTANTEAFF.

This chain joins TRBV12-3 or TRBV12-4 and TRBJ1-6; a possible D gene is TRBD1 (6 bases). The CDR3 has 13 residues. V gave up 3 bases and J gave up 13 bases, with 13 bases separating them. CDR3 in amino acids: CASSLFGGAPLHF. The CDR3 DNA sequence: TGTGCCAGCAGTTTGTTCGGGGGGGCCCCCCTCCACTTT.

The chain is built from TRBV6-6 and TRBJ1-1, with 9 positions matching TRBD1. Germline CDR1 reads MNHNY; CDR2 reads SVGAGI (reference sequence). The V gene end was trimmed by 5 bases and the J gene end by 10 bases; junction bases not matched to a gene: 8. The CDR3 has 13 amino acids. CDR3 in DNA: TGTGCCAGCAGTCCGGGACAGGGATCATCAGCTTTCTTT. Residues: CASSPGQGSSAFF.

The J gene is TRBJ2-2, the V gene TRBV7-9, with a tentative D call TRBD2 (5 bases). There are 14 residues in the CDR3. From germline, CDR1 is SEHNR and CDR2 FQNEAQ (reference sequence). Deletions cut 2 bases from V and 5 bases from J, with 9 bases between. CDR3 in amino acids: CASSLWELTGELFF. The DNA for the CDR3 is TGTGCCAGCAGCTTATGGGAGTTAACCGGGGAGCTGTTTTTT.

V and J are TRBV21-1 and TRBJ2-1; the table gives TRBD2 as D, unverified against the DNA. TRBV21-1 is classified as a pseudogene. The CDR3 runs 15 residues. The CDR3 DNA reads as TGTGCCAGCAGCACCGAACCGACGGGATACAATGAGCAGTTCTTC. Translating it yields CASSTEPTGYNEQFF.

V is TRBV7-9 and J is TRBJ1-5; the match to TRBD1 covers 7 bases. The V gene's germline CDR1 is SEHNR and CDR2 FQNEAQ (reference sequence). The CDR3 length is 14 residues. Germline trimming cut 5 bases from V and 1 base from J; bases unmatched to any gene: 2. This chain's CDR3 is CASSQQGSNQPQHF. CDR3 in DNA: TGTGCCAGCAGCCAACAGGGGAGCAATCAGCCCCAGCATTTT.

This chain uses TRBV19 with TRBJ2-7; tentatively, D is TRBD2 (6 bases). CDR1 and CDR2 (germline): LNHDA, SQIVND (reference sequence). V shed 3 bases and J shed 3 bases, with 18 bases lying between them. The CDR3 loop spans 16 amino acids. CDR3: CASSIRESSGDYEQYF. The DNA for the CDR3 is TGTGCCAGTAGTATCAGGGAGAGCTCGGGGGACTACGAGCAGTACTTC. The full variable domain, with the rest looked up from reference TRBV19 and TRBJ2-7, is DGGITQSPKYLFRKEGQNVTLSCEQNLNHDAMYWYRQDPGQGLRLIYYSQIVNDFQKGDIAEGYSVSREKKESFPLTVTSAQKNPTAFYLCASSIRESSGDYEQYFGPGTRLTVT.

The chain has TRBV19 and TRBJ1-2; TRBD1 is a possible D gene (5 bases). The V and J ends lost 8 bases and 7 bases respectively, with 14 bases between them. Germline V gene lookup returns CDR1 LNHDA and CDR2 SQIVND (reference sequence). The CDR3 is 12 residues long. CDR3 loop: CASFLRVPGYTF. The CDR3 bases are TGTGCCAGTTTCCTCAGGGTTCCTGGCTACACCTTC. Using reference TRBV19 and TRBJ1-2 for the parts outside the CDR3, the full variable domain is DGGITQSPKYLFRKEGQNVTLSCEQNLNHDAMYWYRQDPGQGLRLIYYSQIVNDFQKGDIAEGYSVSREKKESFPLTVTSAQKNPTAFYLCASFLRVPGYTFGSGTRLTVV.

The V gene is TRBV27, the J gene TRBJ2-3; TRBD2 matches at 12 bases. With 3 bases clipped from V and 3 bases from J, the junction kept 7 bases outside the gene matches. Germline CDR1 reads MNHEY; CDR2 reads SMNVEV (reference sequence). This CDR3 has 17 residues. CDR3 bases: TGTGCCAGCAGTTTTGCCGGACTAGCGGGGAGTACAGATACGCAGTATTTT. Translated, it gives CASSFAGLAGSTDTQYF.

V gene TRBV20-1 combines with J gene TRBJ2-3; D is uncertain. Trimming pared 6 bases from V and 1 base from J, leaving 14 bases between. The length of the CDR3 is 14 residues. The germline V gene encodes CDR1 DFQATT and CDR2 SNEGSKA (reference sequence). The CDR3 region is CSASQDSGTDTQYF. In DNA form, the CDR3 reads TGCAGTGCCAGTCAAGATTCGGGCACAGATACGCAGTATTTT.

This chain joins TRBV7-9 and TRBJ2-5; TRBD2 is a possible D gene (5 bases). V lost 10 bases, J lost 0 bases, and 12 bases lay in between. This CDR3 region has 13 residues. Looked up from germline, CDR1 is SEHNR and CDR2 is FQNEAQ (reference sequence). Here the CDR3 reads CATSPGYQETQYF. CDR3 nucleotide sequence: TGTGCCACCTCCCCGGGGTACCAAGAGACCCAGTACTTC.

The J gene is TRBJ2-5, the V gene TRBV7-9; TRBD2 matches at 11 bases. This CDR3 region has 16 residues. V trimming: 5 bases; J trimming: 2 bases; junction bases outside the gene matches: 7. Germline-derived CDR1 and CDR2 are SEHNR and FQNEAQ (reference sequence). The CDR3 spells CASSRLLAGDQETQYF. Here the CDR3 DNA reads TGTGCCAGCAGCCGATTACTAGCGGGGGATCAAGAGACCCAGTACTTC. Full variable domain (missing parts from reference TRBV7-9 and TRBJ2-5): DTGVSQNPRHKITKRGQNVTFRCDPISEHNRLYWYRQTLGQGPEFLTYFQNEAQLEKSRLLSDRFSAERPKGSFSTLEIQRTEQGDSAMYLCASSRLLAGDQETQYFGPGTRLLVL.

DNA of the CDR3: TGTGCCAGCAGCTTGAGGACAGGGGGGGTTTTAGGCACTGAAGCTTTCTTT. Residues: CASSLRTGGVLGTEAFF. The V call is TRBV7-9, the J call TRBJ1-1; the match to TRBD1 covers 10 bases. Germline V gives CDR1 SEHNR, CDR2 FQNEAQ (reference sequence). After removal of 3 bases from V and 4 bases from J, the junction contained 11 bases not matched to a gene. The CDR3 is 17 amino acids.